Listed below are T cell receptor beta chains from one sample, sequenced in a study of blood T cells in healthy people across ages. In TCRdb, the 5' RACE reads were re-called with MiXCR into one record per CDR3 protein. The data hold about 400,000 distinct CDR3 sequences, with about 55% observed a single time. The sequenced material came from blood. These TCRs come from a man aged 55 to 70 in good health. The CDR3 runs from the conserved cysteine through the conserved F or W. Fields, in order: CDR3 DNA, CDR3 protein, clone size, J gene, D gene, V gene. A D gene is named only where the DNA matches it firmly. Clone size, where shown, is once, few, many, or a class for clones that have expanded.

TGCGCCAGCAGTGGATCGGGCGGTACGCAGTATTTT CASSGSGGTQYF . TRBJ2-3 . TRBV10-1
TGTGCCAGCAGTCGACAGGGGGCTGAGACCCAGTACTTC CASSRQGAETQYF . TRBJ2-5 TRBD1 TRBV12-3/TRBV12-4
TGTGCCAGCAGTATTGGGACCGACGTTGCTGGCTACACCTTC CASSIGTDVAGYTF . TRBJ1-2 . TRBV6-1
TGTGCCAGCTTGTCACAGGACAGGGTTGAGACCCAGTACTTC CASLSQDRVETQYF few TRBJ2-5 TRBD1 TRBV27
TGTGCCAGCAGCTCCCAGCGGGAGGACAATGAGCAGTTCTTC CASSSQREDNEQFF . TRBJ2-1 TRBD2 TRBV11-1
TGCGCCAGCAGCAAAGTCTCGGGACAGGGCCCTCTGGAGCAGTACTTC CASSKVSGQGPLEQYF . TRBJ2-7 TRBD1 TRBV5-1
TGTGCCAGCAGCCCCATCGGACAGGGCGGTGAAAAACTGTTTTTT CASSPIGQGGEKLFF many TRBJ1-4 TRBD1 TRBV3-1
TGCGCCGGTAGCCAGACCAGGGCGGACTATGGCTACACCTTC CAGSQTRADYGYTF . TRBJ1-2 . TRBV4-3
TGTGCCAGCAGTTCGGCAGGGGGCGTAGAGACCCAGTACTTC CASSSAGGVETQYF . TRBJ2-5 TRBD1 TRBV6-6
TGTGCCAGCAGGGGGCCAGGTATCGGCAATCAGCCCCAGCATTTT CASRGPGIGNQPQHF . TRBJ1-5 . TRBV6-5
TGCAGCGTTGAAGCGAGAGAGACCCAGTACTTC CSVEARETQYF few TRBJ2-5 . TRBV29-1
TGCAGTGCTAGGGGTGGGACAGGGGACTCCTACGAGCAGTACTTC CSARGGTGDSYEQYF many TRBJ2-7 TRBD1 TRBV20-1
TGTGCCAGCAGCCAACTCGGACAGGGGTCCGAGCAGTACTTC CASSQLGQGSEQYF . TRBJ2-7 TRBD1 TRBV4-2
TGCAGTGCTAGAGATAAGGCAGGGGCTCGGACAGATACGCAGTATTTT CSARDKAGARTDTQYF . TRBJ2-3 . TRBV20-1
TGTGCCAGCAGTTTAAAGGGGGACCAGTACTTC CASSLKGDQYF few TRBJ2-5 . TRBV12-3/TRBV12-4
TGTGCCAGCAGTTCAGGACTAGCGGGCAGCACAGATACGCAGTATTTT CASSSGLAGSTDTQYF few TRBJ2-3 TRBD2 TRBV12-3/TRBV12-4
TGCAGTGCTAGTGGGCAAACCTTAAACTATGGCTACACCTTC CSASGQTLNYGYTF . TRBJ1-2 . TRBV20-1
TGTGCCACCGGGGGAGCTGAAGCTTTCTTT CATGGAEAFF once TRBJ1-1 . TRBV15
TGTGCCAGCAGCGTCCGACTGAACTCCTACGAGCAGTACTTC CASSVRLNSYEQYF . TRBJ2-7 . TRBV5-5
TGCAGTGCTAGAGATCAGTACAGGGAAACGAATGAGCAGTTCTTC CSARDQYRETNEQFF . TRBJ2-1 . TRBV20-1
TGTGCCAGCAGTTCCTCGACTAGCTGGACCTACGAGCAGTACTTC CASSSSTSWTYEQYF . TRBJ2-7 TRBD2 TRBV28
TGCGCCAGCAGCCAAGGACTGACAGGGTCCTACGAGCAGTACTTC CASSQGLTGSYEQYF . TRBJ2-7 TRBD1 TRBV7-9
TGTGCCAGCAGCTTAGGGGGGCAGCGGCTGATTGAAGCTTTCTTT CASSLGGQRLIEAFF . TRBJ1-1 . TRBV7-2
TGTGCCAGCAAGGGTAGCGGGGGAATGTTTGAGCAGTTCTTC CASKGSGGMFEQFF . TRBJ2-1 TRBD2 TRBV2
TGCGCCAGCAGCAGCAACAGGGGTGGAAACATTCAGTACTTC CASSSNRGGNIQYF . TRBJ2-4 TRBD1 TRBV5-1
TGTGCCAGCAGACCCCGAGTGAGGGGTTCGAACACCGGGGAGCTGTTTTTT CASRPRVRGSNTGELFF many TRBJ2-2 . TRBV7-9
TGCGCCAGCAGCCCAGGGGACTTGAACACTGAAGCTTTCTTT CASSPGDLNTEAFF . TRBJ1-1 . TRBV5-1
TGTGCCACCAGCAGAGGAGTGGCTCAGCCCCAGCATTTT CATSRGVAQPQHF few TRBJ1-5 . TRBV15
TGTGCCAGGAGGCAGCGGGAGATAGATACGCAGTATTTT CARRQREIDTQYF . TRBJ2-3 TRBD2 TRBV30
TGCAGCGTAGCCCGGGACAGTACCTACAATGAGCAGTTCTTC CSVARDSTYNEQFF few TRBJ2-1 TRBD1 TRBV29-1
TGTGCCAGCAGAGGGCATATCTTTGACAATGAGCAGTTCTTC CASRGHIFDNEQFF . TRBJ2-1 . TRBV28
TGTGCCAGCAGCCCAAGAGGGACTAGCGGGGTTGAGACCCAGTACTTC CASSPRGTSGVETQYF many TRBJ2-5 TRBD2 TRBV4-2
TGTGCCAGCAGTACTCACAGGGGAGGGAACACTGAAGCTTTCTTT CASSTHRGGNTEAFF . TRBJ1-1 TRBD1 TRBV6-5
TGCAGCGTGACAGGGGTTACGTACGAGCAGTACTTC CSVTGVTYEQYF few TRBJ2-7 TRBD1 TRBV29-1
TGTGCCAGCAGTACTGGGAACAGGGCACACGAGCAGTACTTC CASSTGNRAHEQYF . TRBJ2-7 . TRBV27
TGTGCCAGCAGCCCAGCGGGAGGGAAGAATGAGCAGTTCTTC CASSPAGGKNEQFF . TRBJ2-1 TRBD2 TRBV7-2
TGTGCCGGCAGTTACTCGGGAACAAAAGCTAACTATGGCTACACCTTC CAGSYSGTKANYGYTF . TRBJ1-2 . TRBV6-2/TRBV6-3
TGTGCCAGCAGTTACCCTGACAGGGGTAATGAAAAACTGTTTTTT CASSYPDRGNEKLFF . TRBJ1-4 TRBD1 TRBV12-3/TRBV12-4
TGTGCCAGCAGCCAAGAAGGATCGTGGGAGACCCAGTACTTC CASSQEGSWETQYF . TRBJ2-5 . TRBV3-1
TGCAGTGCCAATAACCTAGCGGGGGGGAGCACAGATACGCAGTATTTT CSANNLAGGSTDTQYF . TRBJ2-3 TRBD2 TRBV20-1
TGTGCCAGCAGCTTGGCGGGAGTTAATGAGCAGTTCTTC CASSLAGVNEQFF few TRBJ2-1 TRBD2 TRBV11-1
TGTGCCAGCAGCACCGGGACTAGAGAATACACAGATACGCAGTGTTTT CASSTGTREYTDTQCF . TRBJ2-3 TRBD2 TRBV11-3
TGTGCCAGCCCCCCCGGAAGTTACGAGCAGTACTTC CASPPGSYEQYF . TRBJ2-7 . TRBV7-2
TGTGCCACCAGCACCGGGACTAGCGGGGGAAATGAGCAGTTCTTC CATSTGTSGGNEQFF . TRBJ2-1 TRBD2 TRBV15
TGTGCCAGGACGGGCCGAGTTGGCTACACCTTC CARTGRVGYTF . TRBJ1-2 . TRBV11-2
TGCGCCAACAGCCAAGATGAAGGAAGCTACAATGAGCAGTTCTTC CANSQDEGSYNEQFF . TRBJ2-1 . TRBV4-3
TGTGCCAGCAGCTTGGAGCCGGGAGATACGCAGTATTTT CASSLEPGDTQYF . TRBJ2-3 . TRBV7-2
TGTGCTAGCAGCTTGGTAGGAGGGGATACGCAGTATTTT CASSLVGGDTQYF . TRBJ2-3 . TRBV7-2
TGTGCCATCAGTGAGTCTAGATGGCCGGGTGAAAAACTGTTTTTT CAISESRWPGEKLFF . TRBJ1-4 . TRBV10-3
TGTGCCAGCAGCGACGGACTAGCGGGAGGAGAGACCCAGTACTTC CASSDGLAGGETQYF once TRBJ2-5 TRBD2 TRBV7-7
TGTGCCAGCATGCGGGGCAATGAGCAGTTCTTC CASMRGNEQFF . TRBJ2-1 . TRBV2
TGTGCCAGCAGTTTCGGCGGCACCTACGAGCAGTACTTC CASSFGGTYEQYF few TRBJ2-7 . TRBV27
TGTGCCAGCAGCGCCACGTCGCGGGGCTACACCTTC CASSATSRGYTF . TRBJ1-2 . TRBV9
TGTGCCAGCAGCTTAGCGGGTGGGGCCAACGTCCTGACTTTC CASSLAGGANVLTF many TRBJ2-6 . TRBV7-2
TGTGCTAGCAGCCCTCGCGCGGACGGTGAAAAACTGTTTTTT CASSPRADGEKLFF few TRBJ1-4 . TRBV7-7